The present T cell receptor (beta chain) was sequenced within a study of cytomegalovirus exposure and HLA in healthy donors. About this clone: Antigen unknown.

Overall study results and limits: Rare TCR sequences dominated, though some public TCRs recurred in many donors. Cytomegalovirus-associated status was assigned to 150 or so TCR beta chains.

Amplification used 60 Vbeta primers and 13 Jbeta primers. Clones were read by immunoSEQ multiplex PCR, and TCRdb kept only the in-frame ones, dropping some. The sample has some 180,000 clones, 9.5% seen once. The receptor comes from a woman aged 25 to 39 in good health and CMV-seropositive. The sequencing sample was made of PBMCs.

CDR3 residues: CATSRDGGRAGNEQFF. The CDR3 coding sequence is TGTGCCACCAGCAGAGATGGCGGGAGGGCCGGAAATGAGCAGTTCTTC. The V call is TRBV15, the J call TRBJ2-1; the match to TRBD2 covers 9 bases. This CDR3 region has 16 residues. Losses at the gene ends were 0 bases for V and 7 bases for J; bases not matched to a gene: 7. Germline V CDR1 and CDR2: LNHNV, YYDKDF (reference sequence). The complete variable domain, with remaining parts taken from reference TRBV15 and TRBJ2-1, reads DAMVIQNPRYQVTQFGKPVTLSCSQTLNHNVMYWYQQKSSQAPKLLFHYYDKDFNNEADTPDNFQSRRPNTSFCFLDIRSPGLGDTAMYLCATSRDGGRAGNEQFFGPGTRLTVL.